A selection of T cell receptor beta chains follows, all from one sample in a study of human thymus T cells. Only in-frame clones appear in the TCRdb table, and some are missing; sequencing was by immunoSEQ multiplex PCR. The data show some 80,000 clones, about 96% seen once. Material for sequencing was thymus tissue. These receptor sequences come from a boy in the first two years of life with a congenital heart defect but otherwise immunologically healthy. Each CDR3 is given with its conserved first and last residue. Fields, in order: clone size, J gene, D gene, V gene, CDR3 protein, CDR3 DNA. D genes are given only for firm matches. Rows give clone size only sometimes, using once, few, many, or a class for an expanded clone.

>-|TRBJ2-5|TRBD2|TRBV9
CASSVPRGLAEEETQYF
TGTGCCAGCAGCGTACCTCGGGGACTAGCGGAAGAAGAGACCCAGTACTTC
>-|TRBJ1-1|-|TRBV11-2
CASSLLDVNTEAFF
TGTGCCAGCAGCTTGTTGGACGTGAACACTGAAGCTTTCTTT
>-|TRBJ1-5|TRBD1|TRBV4-3
CASSPGKRQGEGNQPQHF
TGCGCCAGCAGCCCGGGTAAGCGACAGGGTGAGGGCAATCAGCCCCAGCATTTT
>-|TRBJ1-1|-|TRBV25-1
CASSGLWGGRAFF
TGTGCCAGCAGTGGACTTTGGGGTGGAAGGGCTTTCTTT
>-|TRBJ1-1|TRBD1|TRBV5-4
CASSLSDRDTEAFF
TGTGCCAGCAGCTTGTCCGACAGGGACACTGAAGCTTTCTTT
>-|TRBJ1-1|-|TRBV6-5
CASSYGGDTEAFF
TGTGCCAGCAGTTATGGGGGGGACACTGAAGCTTTCTTT
>-|TRBJ1-1|-|TRBV30
CAWRFGSLNTEAFF
TGTGCCTGGAGATTCGGGTCTTTGAACACTGAAGCTTTCTTT
>-|TRBJ1-3|-|TRBV4-3
CASSQDWEKGSGNTIYF
TGCGCCAGCAGCCAAGATTGGGAAAAAGGATCTGGAAACACCATATATTTT
>-|TRBJ2-5|TRBD2|TRBV10-3
CAISGPLAGGQQETQYF
TGTGCCATCAGTGGACCTCTAGCGGGAGGCCAACAAGAGACCCAGTACTTC
>once|TRBJ2-2|-|TRBV23-1
CASSQTSGQPTNTGELFF
TGCGCCAGCAGTCAAACCTCCGGACAGCCGACGAACACCGGGGAGCTGTTTTTT
>-|TRBJ1-1|-|TRBV7-6
CASSLAAQGSHTEAFF
TGTGCCAGCAGCTTAGCGGCACAGGGTAGTCACACTGAAGCTTTCTTT
>-|TRBJ2-7|TRBD2|TRBV13
CASSCRLAGTYYEQYF
TGTGCCAGCAGCTGCCGACTAGCGGGTACCTACTACGAGCAGTACTTC
>-|TRBJ2-1|-|TRBV27
CASSLSTSYNEQFF
TGTGCCAGCAGTTTATCGACAAGCTACAATGAGCAGTTCTTC
>-|TRBJ1-1|-|TRBV6-1
CASIHRVYGEAFF
TGTGCCAGCATCCACAGGGTATATGGTGAAGCTTTCTTT
>-|TRBJ2-3|-|TRBV2
CASRQGLITDTQYF
TGTGCCAGCAGACAGGGACTGATCACAGATACGCAGTATTTT
>-|TRBJ1-1|TRBD1|TRBV29-1
CSVEEGTGNTEAFF
TGCAGCGTTGAAGAGGGGACAGGTAACACTGAAGCTTTCTTT
>-|TRBJ2-7|TRBD1|TRBV6-1
CASNPRDRALYEQYF
TGTGCCAGCAACCCCCGGGACAGGGCCCTCTACGAGCAGTACTTC
>-|TRBJ2-7|-|TRBV6-5
CASSLMGAHYEQYF
TGTGCCAGCAGCCTAATGGGGGCCCACTACGAGCAGTACTTC
>-|TRBJ1-3|TRBD1|TRBV2
CASSLTGGTGNTIYF
TGTGCCAGCAGCTTGACAGGGGGCACTGGAAACACCATATATTTT
>-|TRBJ2-7|TRBD1|TRBV7-3
CASSLTGIGQGATYEQYF
TGTGCCAGCAGCTTAACGGGGATAGGACAGGGGGCAACCTACGAGCAGTACTTC
>-|TRBJ2-7|-|TRBV2
CASSEERCSYEQYF
TGTGCCAGCAGTGAAGAAAGGTGCTCCTACGAGCAGTACTTC
>-|TRBJ1-5|-|TRBV27
CASSLLGNQPQHF
TGTGCCAGCAGTTTACTGGGTAATCAGCCCCAGCATTTT
>-|TRBJ2-7|TRBD2|TRBV7-3
CASSPRGGGSLEQYF
TGTGCCAGCAGCCCGCGGGGGGGCGGAAGTCTGGAGCAGTACTTC
>-|TRBJ1-2|-|TRBV19
CASRAIGQSYGYTF
TGTGCCAGTCGTGCAATAGGGCAGAGCTATGGCTACACCTTC
>-|TRBJ2-3|-|TRBV19
CASKSSPTDTQYF
TGTGCCAGTAAGTCCAGTCCCACAGATACGCAGTATTTT
>once|TRBJ2-7|TRBD2|TRBV2
CASRGAGELYEQYF
TGTGCCAGCAGGGGAGCGGGAGAGTTGTACGAGCAGTACTTC
>-|TRBJ1-4|TRBD1|TRBV4-1
CASSQDTRGRTGWSEKLFF
TGCGCCAGCAGCCAAGATACGAGGGGGCGGACGGGTTGGAGTGAAAAACTGTTTTTT
>-|TRBJ1-5|-|TRBV19
CASSIHRGNQPQHF
TGTGCCAGTAGTATACACAGGGGCAATCAGCCCCAGCATTTT
>-|TRBJ2-1|-|TRBV4-1
CASSQAHTPKVGYYHNEQFF
TGCGCCAGCAGCCAGGCCCATACACCTAAAGTAGGCTACTACCACAATGAGCAGTTCTTC
>-|TRBJ2-1|TRBD1|TRBV11-3
CASSLDRVGGLREQFF
TGTGCCAGCAGCTTAGATCGGGTAGGGGGCTTACGGGAGCAGTTCTTC
>-|TRBJ2-1|TRBD2|TRBV27
CASSASGTHTYNEQFF
TGTGCCAGCAGTGCTAGCGGGACCCACACGTACAATGAGCAGTTCTTC